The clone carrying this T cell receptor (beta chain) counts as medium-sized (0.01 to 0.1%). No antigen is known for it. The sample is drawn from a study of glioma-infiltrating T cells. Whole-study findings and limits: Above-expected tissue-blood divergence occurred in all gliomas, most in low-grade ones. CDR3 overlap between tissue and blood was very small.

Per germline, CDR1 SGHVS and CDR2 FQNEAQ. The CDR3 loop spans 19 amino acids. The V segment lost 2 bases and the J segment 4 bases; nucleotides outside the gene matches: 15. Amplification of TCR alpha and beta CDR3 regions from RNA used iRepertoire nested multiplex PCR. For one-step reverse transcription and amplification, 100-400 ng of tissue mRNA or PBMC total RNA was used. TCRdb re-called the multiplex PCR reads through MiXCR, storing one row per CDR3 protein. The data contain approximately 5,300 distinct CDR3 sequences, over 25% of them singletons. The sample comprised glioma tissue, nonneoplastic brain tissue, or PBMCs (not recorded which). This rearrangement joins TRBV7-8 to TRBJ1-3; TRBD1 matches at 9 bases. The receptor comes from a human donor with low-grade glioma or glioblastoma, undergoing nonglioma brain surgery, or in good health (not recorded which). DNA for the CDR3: TGTGCCAGCAGCTTAAGGCCAGCTTACAGGGGGCGAGCAGGAAACACCATATATTTT. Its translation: CASSLRPAYRGRAGNTIYF.